This TCR beta chain is drawn from a study of blood T cell repertoires in COVID-19. Study details: The United States, Italy and Spain supplied acute and convalescent COVID-19 samples.

The assay was immunoSEQ multiplex PCR, and TCRdb's table has in-frame clones only and misses some. The top ten hold over 7.5% of the sample, which has over 65,000 clones, approximately 90% seen once. Sequencing was performed on peripheral blood. The receptor was derived from a man aged 25 to 40 with acute or convalescent COVID-19.

CDR3 region: CASIRDTSTDTQYF. The CDR3, as DNA: TGTGCCAGCATCCGGGACACTAGCACAGATACGCAGTATTTT. The chain recombines TRBV2 with TRBJ2-3, with a tentative D call TRBD1 (6 bases). Between the trimmed V and J ends, which lost 7 bases and 0 bases, there was a span of 11 bases. The CDR3 runs to 14 residues. Germline CDR1 reads SNHLY; CDR2 reads FYNNEI.